Below, 9 T cell receptor beta chains from the same sample are listed, as sequenced in a study of T-cell reconstitution after alpha-beta-depleted transplantation in children. Using unique molecular identifiers, the investigators prepared the TCRbeta library. TCRdb processed the PCR reads anew with MiXCR; each CDR3 protein has one entry. This sample has about 310,000 distinct CDR3 sequences, with approximately 23% found just once. The material sequenced was PBMCs, mostly from graft donor cells, taken 180 days after TCRalphabeta/CD19-depleted stem cell transplant. The origin of the receptors is a male patient younger than 18 who had a stem cell transplant for acute lymphoblastic leukemia, so the T cells may come from the graft donor.

This chain connects TRBV7-8 to TRBJ1-5; maybe TRBD1 (6 bases). CDR1 and CDR2 (germline): SGHVS, FQNEAQ. The CDR3 runs to 16 residues. The germline V and J ends were trimmed by 5 bases and 2 bases, with 16 bases remaining between them. CDR3 sequence: CASSPDGGSRNQPQHF. As DNA, the CDR3 is TGTGCCAGCAGCCCTGACGGGGGCTCGCGCAATCAGCCCCAGCATTTT.

This clonotype was seen a few times. The chain has TRBV24-1 and TRBJ2-3; no reliable D call. The CDR3 runs to 15 residues. Per germline, CDR1 KGHDR and CDR2 SFDVKD. With 3 bases removed from V and 0 bases from J, the gap between germline ends came to 9 bases. CDR3 sequence (DNA): TGTGCCACCAGTGATACTCTACTTAGCACAGATACGCAGTATTTT. It encodes CATSDTLLSTDTQYF.

The CDR3 DNA sequence: TGCGCCAGCAGCTTGTGGATTAGCGGGAGGACCACAGATACGCAGTATTTT. It is translated as CASSLWISGRTTDTQYF. The rearrangement uses TRBV5-1 and TRBJ2-3; 10 bases agree with TRBD2. Germline V gene data show CDR1 as SGHRS and CDR2 as YFSETQ. The CDR3 contains 17 residues. V shed 1 base and J 2 bases; nucleotides not matched to a gene: 7.

The V gene is TRBV20-1, the J gene TRBJ2-5, with D perhaps matching TRBD2 (7 bases). V lost 2 bases, J lost 4 bases, and 14 bases lay in between. From germline, CDR1 is DFQATT and CDR2 SNEGSKA (reference sequence). CDR3 length: 14 residues. CDR3 sequence (DNA): TGCAGTGCTAGAAGGGACACGGGAGGAGAGACCCAGTACTTC. It yields the protein CSARRDTGGETQYF.

This clonotype was observed a few times. V gene TRBV7-9 combines with J gene TRBJ2-2; TRBD1 agrees at 8 bases. CDR1 SEHNR and CDR2 FQNEAQ come from the germline V gene (reference sequence). The CDR3 spans 14 residues. Trimming removed 6 bases from V and 4 bases from J; junction bases left unmatched: 4. CDR3 nucleotide sequence: TGTGCCAGCAGGAGACAGGGGACCACCGGGGAGCTGTTTTTT. This sequence encodes CASRRQGTTGELFF. Drawing the rest from reference TRBV7-9 and TRBJ2-2, the complete variable domain is DTGVSQNPRHKITKRGQNVTFRCDPISEHNRLYWYRQTLGQGPEFLTYFQNEAQLEKSRLLSDRFSAERPKGSFSTLEIQRTEQGDSAMYLCASRRQGTTGELFFGEGSRLTVL.

V gene TRBV4-2 combines with J gene TRBJ2-7; D is possibly TRBD2 (6 bases). V shed 1 base and J shed 5 bases, with 12 bases lying between them. Germline V lookup: CDR1 LGHNA, CDR2 YNFKEQ. The CDR3 is 14 amino acids. CDR3 in DNA: TGTGCCAGCAGCCAAGCCGGGAGTCGGAACGAGCAGTACTTC. Translating it yields CASSQAGSRNEQYF.

The chain carries TRBV9 and TRBJ2-1; D is uncertain. Germline CDR1 and CDR2: SGDLS and YYNGEE. The CDR3 consists of 16 residues. Trimming pared 4 bases from V and 6 bases from J, leaving 20 bases between. DNA for the CDR3: TGTGCCAGCAGCCGAAACGACCACCGCAAACCCAATGAGCAGTTCTTC. Protein sequence: CASSRNDHRKPNEQFF.

Concerning this clonotype itself: A much larger clone differs by one base, so this may be a read error. V gene TRBV12-5 combines with J gene TRBJ2-1; possibly TRBD1 for D (6 bases). This CDR3 is built from 18 residues. Germline V gives CDR1 LGHNT, CDR2 FRNRAP. The CDR3 nucleotides read TGTGCTAGTGGTTTGTACAGGACAGCCGCGTTCTCCTACGATGAGCAGTTCTTC. Its translation is CASGLYRTAAFSYDEQFF.

The chain couples TRBV18 to TRBJ2-7; 7 nucleotides align to TRBD2. This CDR3 contains 18 residues. J gave up 1 base and V 1 base, and 13 bases lay outside the gene matches. Per the germline V gene, CDR1 is KGHSH and CDR2 is LQKENI. CDR3 nucleotides: TGTGCCAGCTCACCACAGTCCCCCCACGGGGGGTGGTCCTACGAGCAGTACTTC. Protein: CASSPQSPHGGWSYEQYF.